This T cell receptor beta chain was identified in a study of cytomegalovirus exposure and HLA in healthy donors. This CDR3 region has 20 residues. Overall study results and limits: Accurate prediction of most subjects' HLA-A and HLA-B alleles from TCR beta sequences was reported. Apparent HLA restriction characterized most CMV-associated TCR beta chains in a later analysis.

This clone was seen a single time. Its antigen is undetermined. 13 Jbeta primers and 60 Vbeta primers were used for the PCR. As processed by the authors: In a later analysis, the count reached tens of millions of unique TCR beta chains, with 9 million to 11 million shared. TCRdb's copy holds only in-frame clones and misses some; the assay was immunoSEQ multiplex PCR. Clone size and the V and J calls come from that table; the DNA yielded D and trimming. The data show fewer than 150,000 clones, with around 85% seen just once and roughly 6.7% held by the top ten. Likely unrecorded immune exposures existed in these nominally healthy donors.

The chain combines TRBV21-1 with TRBJ1-3; TRBD1, the table's D call, lacks a check against the DNA. TRBV21-1 represents a pseudogene. Sequenced sample: PBMCs. This clonotype was sampled from a woman aged 25-40 years in good health and CMV-seropositive. The CDR3 loop is CASSKLSALDRRLTGNTIYF. CDR3 DNA: TGTGCCAGCAGCAAATTGTCGGCACTGGACAGGAGATTGACGGGAAACACCATATATTTT.